This TCR beta chain was captured by sequencing in a study of cytomegalovirus exposure and HLA in healthy donors. TCRdb keeps only in-frame clones here, not all; method: immunoSEQ multiplex PCR. Altogether roughly 330,000 clones are present, about nine tenths being singletons, with the ten largest covering approximately 1.2%. The CDR3 consists of 13 residues. Germline V gene lookup returns CDR1 MNHNS and CDR2 SASEGT. Trimming pared 7 bases from V and 5 bases from J, leaving 14 bases between. This receptor was identified in a woman aged 30 to 39 in good health and CMV-seropositive. The V call is TRBV6-1, the J call TRBJ2-5; D may be TRBD2 (5 bases). Sequenced: PBMCs. CDR3 nucleotide sequence: TGTGCCAGCATTCAAGGGAGTTGGGAGACCCAGTACTTC. Translation: CASIQGSWETQYF.